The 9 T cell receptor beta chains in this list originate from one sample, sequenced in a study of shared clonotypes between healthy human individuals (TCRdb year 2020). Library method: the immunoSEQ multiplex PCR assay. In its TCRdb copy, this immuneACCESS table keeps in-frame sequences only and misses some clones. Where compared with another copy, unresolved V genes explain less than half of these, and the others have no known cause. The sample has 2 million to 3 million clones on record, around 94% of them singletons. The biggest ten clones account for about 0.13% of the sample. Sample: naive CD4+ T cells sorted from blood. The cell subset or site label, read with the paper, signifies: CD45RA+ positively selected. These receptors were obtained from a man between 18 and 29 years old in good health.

The CDR3 coding sequence is TGCAGCGCCGCGCCCACCGAAGAGACCCAGTACTTC. It encodes CSAAPTEETQYF. This rearrangement joins TRBV29-1 to TRBJ2-5; D is ambiguous. V shed 7 bases and J shed 3 bases, with 12 bases lying between them. The CDR3 runs to 12 residues. The germline gives CDR1 SQVTM, CDR2 ANQGSEA.

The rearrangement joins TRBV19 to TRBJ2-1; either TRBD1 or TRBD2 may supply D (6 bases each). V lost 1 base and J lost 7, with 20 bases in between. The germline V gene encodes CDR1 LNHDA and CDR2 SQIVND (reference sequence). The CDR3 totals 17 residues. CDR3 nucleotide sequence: TGTGCCAGTAGTATAGCCGCGGAGTGGGGGGCGTTTAATGAGCAGTTCTTC. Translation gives CASSIAAEWGAFNEQFF.

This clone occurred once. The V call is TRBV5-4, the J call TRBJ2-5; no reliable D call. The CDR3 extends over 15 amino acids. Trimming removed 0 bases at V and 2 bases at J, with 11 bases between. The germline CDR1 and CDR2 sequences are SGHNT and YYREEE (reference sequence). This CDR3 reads CASSLERRIQETQYF. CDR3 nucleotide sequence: TGTGCCAGCAGCTTGGAGAGGAGAATTCAAGAGACCCAGTACTTC.

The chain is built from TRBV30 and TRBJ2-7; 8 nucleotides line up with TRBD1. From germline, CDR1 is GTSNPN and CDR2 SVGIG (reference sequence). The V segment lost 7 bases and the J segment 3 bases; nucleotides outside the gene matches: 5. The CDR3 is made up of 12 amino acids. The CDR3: CASTGAGYEQYF. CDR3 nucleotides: TGTGCCTCGACAGGGGCCGGCTACGAGCAGTACTTC.

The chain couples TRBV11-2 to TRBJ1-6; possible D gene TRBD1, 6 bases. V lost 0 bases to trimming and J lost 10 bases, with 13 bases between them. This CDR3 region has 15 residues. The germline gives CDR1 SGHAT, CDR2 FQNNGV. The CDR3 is CASSLDRGTNSPLHF. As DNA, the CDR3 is TGTGCCAGCAGCTTAGACAGGGGAACAAACTCACCCCTCCACTTT.

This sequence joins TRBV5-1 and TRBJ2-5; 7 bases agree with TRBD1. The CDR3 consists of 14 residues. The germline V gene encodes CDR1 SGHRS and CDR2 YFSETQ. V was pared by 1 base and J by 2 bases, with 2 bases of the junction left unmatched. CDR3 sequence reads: CASSLRGQQETQYF. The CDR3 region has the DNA TGCGCCAGCAGCTTGAGGGGACAGCAAGAGACCCAGTACTTC.

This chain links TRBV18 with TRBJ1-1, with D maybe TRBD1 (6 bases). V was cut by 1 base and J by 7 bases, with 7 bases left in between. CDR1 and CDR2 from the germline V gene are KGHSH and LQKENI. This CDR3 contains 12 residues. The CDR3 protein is CASSPQGGEAFF. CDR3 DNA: TGTGCCAGCTCACCACAGGGGGGTGAAGCTTTCTTT.

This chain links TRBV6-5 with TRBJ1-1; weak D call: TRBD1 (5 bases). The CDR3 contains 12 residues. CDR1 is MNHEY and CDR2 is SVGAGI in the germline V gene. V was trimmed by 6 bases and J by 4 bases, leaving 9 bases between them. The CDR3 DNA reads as TGTGCCAGCAGACCCAGGGTCACTGAAGCTTTCTTT. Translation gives CASRPRVTEAFF.

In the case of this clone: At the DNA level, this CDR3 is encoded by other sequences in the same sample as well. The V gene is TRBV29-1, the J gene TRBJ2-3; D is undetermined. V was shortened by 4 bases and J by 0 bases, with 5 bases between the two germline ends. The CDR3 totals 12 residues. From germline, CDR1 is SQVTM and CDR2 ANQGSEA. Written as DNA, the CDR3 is TGCAGCGTTGCCCTAAGCACAGATACGCAGTATTTT. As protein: CSVALSTDTQYF.